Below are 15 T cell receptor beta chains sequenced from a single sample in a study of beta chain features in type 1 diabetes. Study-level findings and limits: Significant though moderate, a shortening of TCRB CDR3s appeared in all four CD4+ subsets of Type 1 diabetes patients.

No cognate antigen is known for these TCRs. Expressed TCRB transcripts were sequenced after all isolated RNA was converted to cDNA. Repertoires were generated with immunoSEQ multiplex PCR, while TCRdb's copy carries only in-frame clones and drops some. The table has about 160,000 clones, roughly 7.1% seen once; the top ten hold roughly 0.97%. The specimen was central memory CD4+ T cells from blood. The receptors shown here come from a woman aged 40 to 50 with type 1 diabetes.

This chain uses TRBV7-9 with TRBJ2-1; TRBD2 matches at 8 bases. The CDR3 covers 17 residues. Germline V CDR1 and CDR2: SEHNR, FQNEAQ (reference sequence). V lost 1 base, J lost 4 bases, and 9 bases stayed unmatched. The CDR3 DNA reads TGTGCCAGCAGCTTAGGTAGCAGCGGGAGAGATTACAATGAGCAGTTCTTC. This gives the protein CASSLGSSGRDYNEQFF.

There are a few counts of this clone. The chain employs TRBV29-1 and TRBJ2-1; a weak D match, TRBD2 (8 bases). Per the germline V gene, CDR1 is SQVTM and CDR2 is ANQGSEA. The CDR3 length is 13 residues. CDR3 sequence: CSVAGTAVGEQFF. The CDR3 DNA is TGCAGTGTAGCGGGGACAGCGGTGGGTGAGCAGTTCTTC.

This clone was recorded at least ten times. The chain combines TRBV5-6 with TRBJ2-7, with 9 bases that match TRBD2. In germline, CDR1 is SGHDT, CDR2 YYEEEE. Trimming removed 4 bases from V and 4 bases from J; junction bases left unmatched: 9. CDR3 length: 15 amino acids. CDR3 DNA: TGTGCCAGCAGCGCTGTCTTAGCGGGAGAGTACGAGCAGTACTTC. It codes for CASSAVLAGEYEQYF. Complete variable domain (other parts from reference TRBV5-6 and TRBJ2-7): DAGVTQSPTHLIKTRGQQVTLRCSPKSGHDTVSWYQQALGQGPQFIFQYYEEEERQRGNFPDRFSGHQFPNYSSELNVNALLLGDSALYLCASSAVLAGEYEQYFGPGTRLTVT.

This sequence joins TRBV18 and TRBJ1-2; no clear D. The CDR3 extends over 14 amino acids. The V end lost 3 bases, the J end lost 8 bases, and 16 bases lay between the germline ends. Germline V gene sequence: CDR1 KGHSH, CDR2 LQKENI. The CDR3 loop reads CASSPEVPTGGYTF. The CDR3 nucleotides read TGTGCCAGCTCACCGGAGGTCCCGACGGGAGGCTACACCTTC.

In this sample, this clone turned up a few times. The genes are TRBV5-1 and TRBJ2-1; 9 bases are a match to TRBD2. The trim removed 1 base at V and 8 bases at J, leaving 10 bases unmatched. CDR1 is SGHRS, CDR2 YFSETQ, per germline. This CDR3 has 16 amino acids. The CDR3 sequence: CASSLQAGGYGDEQFF. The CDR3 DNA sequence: TGCGCCAGCAGCTTGCAAGCGGGGGGCTATGGGGATGAGCAGTTCTTC.

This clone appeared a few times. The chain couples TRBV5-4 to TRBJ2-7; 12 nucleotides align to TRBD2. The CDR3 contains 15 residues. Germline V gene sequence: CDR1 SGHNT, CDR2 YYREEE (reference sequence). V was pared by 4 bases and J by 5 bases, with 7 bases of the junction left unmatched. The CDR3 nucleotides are TGTGCCAGCAGCCAGACTAGCGGGAGCGAGGACGAGCAGTACTTC. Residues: CASSQTSGSEDEQYF.

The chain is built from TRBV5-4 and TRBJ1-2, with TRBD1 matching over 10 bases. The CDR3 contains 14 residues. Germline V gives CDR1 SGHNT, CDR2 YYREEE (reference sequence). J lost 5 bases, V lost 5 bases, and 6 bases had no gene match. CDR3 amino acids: CASSDRGRFYGYTF. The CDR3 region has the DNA TGTGCCAGCAGTGACAGGGGGCGCTTTTATGGCTACACCTTC.

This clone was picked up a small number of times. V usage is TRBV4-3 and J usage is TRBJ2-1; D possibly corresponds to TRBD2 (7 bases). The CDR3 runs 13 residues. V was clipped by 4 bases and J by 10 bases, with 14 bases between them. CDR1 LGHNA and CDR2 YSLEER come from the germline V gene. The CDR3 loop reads CASSPRGGDEQFF. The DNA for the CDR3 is TGCGCCAGCAGCCCTAGGGGGGGGGACGAGCAGTTCTTC.

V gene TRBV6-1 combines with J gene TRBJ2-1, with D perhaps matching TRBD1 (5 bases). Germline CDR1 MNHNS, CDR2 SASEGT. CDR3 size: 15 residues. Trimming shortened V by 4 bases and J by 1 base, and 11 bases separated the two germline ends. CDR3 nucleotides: TGTGCCAGCAGTGCCAGGACATTGTCCTACAATGAGCAGTTCTTC. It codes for CASSARTLSYNEQFF.

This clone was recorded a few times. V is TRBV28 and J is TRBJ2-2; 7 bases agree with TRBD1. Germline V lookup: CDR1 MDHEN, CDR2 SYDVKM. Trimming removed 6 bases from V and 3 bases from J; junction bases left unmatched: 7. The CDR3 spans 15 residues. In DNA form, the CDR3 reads TGTGCCAGCAGCTCAGGACAGGATTACACCGGGGAGCTGTTTTTT. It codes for CASSSGQDYTGELFF.

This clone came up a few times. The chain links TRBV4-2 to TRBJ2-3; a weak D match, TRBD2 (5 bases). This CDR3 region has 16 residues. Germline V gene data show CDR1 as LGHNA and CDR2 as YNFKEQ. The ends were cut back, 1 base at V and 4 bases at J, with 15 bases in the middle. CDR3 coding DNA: TGTGCCAGCAGCCAAGGGAGCGGTCCAAGTGCAGATACGCAGTATTTT. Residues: CASSQGSGPSADTQYF.

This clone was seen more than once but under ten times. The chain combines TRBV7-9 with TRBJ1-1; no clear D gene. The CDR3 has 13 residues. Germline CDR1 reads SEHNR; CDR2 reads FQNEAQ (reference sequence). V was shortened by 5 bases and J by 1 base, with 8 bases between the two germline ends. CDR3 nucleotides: TGTGCCAGCAGCCTCAGTCAGAACACTGAAGCTTTCTTT. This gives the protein CASSLSQNTEAFF. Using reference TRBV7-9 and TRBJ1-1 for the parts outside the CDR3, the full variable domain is DTGVSQNPRHKITKRGQNVTFRCDPISEHNRLYWYRQTLGQGPEFLTYFQNEAQLEKSRLLSDRFSAERPKGSFSTLEIQRTEQGDSAMYLCASSLSQNTEAFFGQGTRLTVV.

CDR3 sequence: CASSWGQGMNTEAFF. The CDR3 DNA follows: TGCGCCAGCAGCTGGGGACAGGGTATGAACACTGAAGCTTTCTTT. V is TRBV5-1 and J is TRBJ1-1, with 9 bases matching TRBD1. This CDR3 spans 15 amino acids. Unmatched junction bases numbered 3, after V lost 3 bases and J lost 0 bases. Germline lookup yields CDR1 SGHRS and CDR2 YFSETQ. Filled out from reference TRBV5-1 and TRBJ1-1, the complete variable domain reads KAGVTQTPRYLIKTRGQQVTLSCSPISGHRSVSWYQQTPGQGLQFLFEYFSETQRNKGNFPGRFSGRQFSNSRSEMNVSTLELGDSALYLCASSWGQGMNTEAFFGQGTRLTVV.

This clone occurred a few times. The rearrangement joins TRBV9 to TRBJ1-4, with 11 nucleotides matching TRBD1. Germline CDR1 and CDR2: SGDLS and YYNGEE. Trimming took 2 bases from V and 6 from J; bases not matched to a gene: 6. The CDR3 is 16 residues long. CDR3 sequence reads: CASSVAPGQGDEKLFF. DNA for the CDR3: TGTGCCAGCAGCGTTGCTCCGGGACAGGGGGATGAAAAACTGTTTTTT.

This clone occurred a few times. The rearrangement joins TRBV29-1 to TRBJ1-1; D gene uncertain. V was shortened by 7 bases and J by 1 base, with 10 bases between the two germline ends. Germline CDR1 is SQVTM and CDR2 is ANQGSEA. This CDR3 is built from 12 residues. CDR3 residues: CSAPTQNTEAFF. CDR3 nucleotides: TGCAGCGCACCTACCCAGAACACTGAAGCTTTCTTT. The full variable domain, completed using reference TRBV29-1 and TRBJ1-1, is SAVISQKPSRDICQRGTSLTIQCQVDSQVTMMFWYRQQPGQSLTLIATANQGSEATYESGFVIDKFPISRPNLTFSTLTVSNMSPEDSSIYLCSAPTQNTEAFFGQGTRLTVV.